The 25 T cell receptor beta chains given below trace back to one sample, sequenced in a study of blood T cell repertoires in COVID-19. Method: immunoSEQ multiplex PCR; TCRdb's copy keeps in-frame clones and lacks some. The table records some 180,000 clones, about four fifths of them present only once. The sequenced material came from peripheral blood. Every receptor here comes from a woman older than 75 with COVID-19, enrolled during active disease.

The chain uses TRBV5-4 and TRBJ1-1; 10 positions agree with TRBD1. Germline V CDR1 and CDR2: SGHNT, YYREEE (reference sequence). Trimming removed 4 bases from V and 6 bases from J; junction bases left unmatched: 9. This CDR3 comprises 15 residues. The chain's CDR3 is CASSLRGTGAAEAFF. As DNA, the CDR3 is TGTGCCAGCAGCCTGAGGGGGACAGGGGCCGCTGAAGCTTTCTTT.

The chain links TRBV11-2 to TRBJ2-5; 10 nucleotides agree with TRBD2. Germline CDR1 reads SGHAT; CDR2 reads FQNNGV. CDR3 length equals 15 residues. V was pared by 2 bases and J by 8 bases, with 8 bases of the junction left unmatched. The DNA of the CDR3 is TGTGCCAGCAGCTTACGCCAACTAGCGGGAAGAACCCAGTACTTC. Protein product: CASSLRQLAGRTQYF.

This sequence joins TRBV18 and TRBJ1-4; no clear D. V dropped 1 base and J dropped 5 bases, with 8 bases sitting between them. CDR3 length: 14 amino acids. Germline V gene lookup returns CDR1 KGHSH and CDR2 LQKENI. CDR3 amino acids: CASSPLVINEKLFF. The CDR3 coding sequence is TGTGCCAGCTCACCACTAGTAATAAATGAAAAACTGTTTTTT.

The rearrangement links TRBV7-9 to TRBJ2-2, with D possibly being TRBD2 (5 bases). CDR3 length equals 14 residues. In germline, CDR1 is SEHNR, CDR2 FQNEAQ (reference sequence). V lost 1 base, J lost 4 bases, and 7 bases lay in between. The CDR3 protein is CASSLGAGTGELFF. DNA of the CDR3: TGTGCCAGCAGCTTAGGTGCGGGCACCGGGGAGCTGTTTTTT. Full variable domain (rest looked up from reference TRBV7-9 and TRBJ2-2): DTGVSQNPRHKITKRGQNVTFRCDPISEHNRLYWYRQTLGQGPEFLTYFQNEAQLEKSRLLSDRFSAERPKGSFSTLEIQRTEQGDSAMYLCASSLGAGTGELFFGEGSRLTVL.

This chain links TRBV10-3 with TRBJ2-3; a weak D match, TRBD2 (6 bases). Trimming removed 11 bases from V and 6 bases from J, with 12 bases in between. Germline V CDR1 and CDR2: ENHRY, SYGVKD. The CDR3 runs to 11 residues. This CDR3 is CAARAGDTQYF. The CDR3 region has the DNA TGTGCCGCAAGGGCGGGGGATACGCAGTATTTT.

With regard to this clone: One end of the junction does not line up with germline, which may come from a read error. This chain joins TRBV9 and TRBJ2-7, with 7 bases fitting TRBD1. The germline CDR1 and CDR2 sequences are SGDLS and YYNGEE. CDR3 size: 15 residues. This chain's CDR3 is CATSNWGQYSYEQYF. In DNA, the CDR3 is TGTGCCACCAGCAACTGGGGACAGTACTCCTACGAGCAGTACTTC.

This clone occurred a few times. The chain couples TRBV18 to TRBJ1-1; D remains unclear. CDR3 length: 15 amino acids. In germline, CDR1 is KGHSH, CDR2 LQKENI. Trimming cost V 3 bases and J 2 bases, with 13 bases left between them. CDR3 amino acids: CASSPRGQKNTEAFF. Written as DNA, the CDR3 is TGTGCCAGCTCACCCCGAGGGCAGAAAAACACTGAAGCTTTCTTT.

This clone was observed a handful of times. This chain links TRBV18 with TRBJ1-3; a possible D gene is TRBD1 (6 bases). From germline, CDR1 is KGHSH and CDR2 LQKENI. The CDR3 is 14 residues long. V lost 6 bases and J 0 bases, leaving 9 bases between the germline ends. The CDR3 sequence is CASSTGSSGNTIYF. CDR3 nucleotides: TGTGCCAGCTCTACAGGGAGCTCTGGAAACACCATATATTTT.

The J gene is TRBJ2-3, the V gene TRBV7-2; D perhaps matches TRBD1 (6 bases). CDR1 SGHTA and CDR2 FQGNSA come from the germline V gene. V lost 1 base to trimming and J lost 6 bases, with 8 bases between them. This CDR3 is 13 amino acids long. The CDR3 DNA reads as TGTGCCAGCAGCTTAGTCCAGGGGGATACGCAGTATTTT. As protein: CASSLVQGDTQYF. Full variable domain (remainder filled in from reference TRBV7-2 and TRBJ2-3): GAGVSQSPSNKVTEKGKDVELRCDPISGHTALYWYRQSLGQGLEFLIYFQGNSAPDKSGLPSDRFSAERTGGSVSTLTIQRTQQEDSAVYLCASSLVQGDTQYFGPGTRLTVL.

This clone was counted once. The CDR3 DNA is TGCGCCAGCAGCTTGGCGGCCTACGAGCAGTACTTC. Its protein product is CASSLAAYEQYF. This chain links TRBV5-1 with TRBJ2-7; D ambiguous. From germline, CDR1 is SGHRS and CDR2 YFSETQ. V was shortened by 0 bases and J by 2 bases, with 3 bases between the two germline ends. This CDR3 has 12 residues.

The gene calls are TRBV5-6 and TRBJ1-1, with TRBD1 matching over 9 bases. V trimming: 3 bases; J trimming: 8 bases; junction bases outside the gene matches: 5. CDR1 SGHDT and CDR2 YYEEEE come from the germline V gene. The CDR3 is made up of 13 amino acids. CDR3 sequence (DNA): TGTGCCAGCAGCTCCTACAGGGGGCCCGAAGCTTTCTTT. This gives the protein CASSSYRGPEAFF. The full variable domain, its missing parts supplied by reference TRBV5-6 and TRBJ1-1, is DAGVTQSPTHLIKTRGQQVTLRCSPKSGHDTVSWYQQALGQGPQFIFQYYEEEERQRGNFPDRFSGHQFPNYSSELNVNALLLGDSALYLCASSSYRGPEAFFGQGTRLTVV.

In its sample, this clone was seen a few times. In the same sample, other DNA sequences code for this CDR3. This chain connects TRBV18 to TRBJ1-2; D call uncertain. CDR1 is KGHSH and CDR2 is LQKENI in the germline V gene. Trimming pared 3 bases from V and 3 bases from J, leaving 20 bases between. This CDR3 spans 17 amino acids. The CDR3, as DNA: TGTGCCAGCTCACCCTTCGTCGCACCCCTAGAGGACTATGGCTACACCTTC. This sequence encodes CASSPFVAPLEDYGYTF.

The chain has TRBV3-1 (or the pseudogene TRBV3-2) and TRBJ2-7; 7 bases align to TRBD2. The CDR3 sequence is 13 residues long. J gave up 6 bases and V 1 base, and 3 bases lay outside the gene matches. Germline CDR1 reads LGHDT; CDR2 reads YNNKEL (reference sequence). CDR3 residues: CASSQGGLFEQYF. Written as DNA, the CDR3 is TGTGCCAGCAGCCAAGGGGGACTATTCGAGCAGTACTTC.

This clone came up once. The chain recombines TRBV30 with TRBJ1-5; D is unclear. CDR3 length: 14 residues. Germline V gene lookup returns CDR1 GTSNPN and CDR2 SVGIG (reference sequence). V lost 2 bases and J lost 1, with 9 bases in between. CDR3 loop: CAWSLGSSNQPQHF. CDR3 in DNA: TGTGCCTGGAGTTTGGGGAGCAGCAATCAGCCCCAGCATTTT.

The chain uses TRBV7-6 and TRBJ2-7; 7 nucleotides match TRBD1. In germline, CDR1 is SGHVS, CDR2 FNYEAQ. The CDR3 spans 15 residues. V lost 4 bases, J lost 2 bases, and 8 bases stayed unmatched. The CDR3 DNA follows: TGTGCCAGCAGCTCCTGGACAGGACTTACCTACGAGCAGTACTTC. It yields the protein CASSSWTGLTYEQYF.

J is TRBJ2-5 and V is TRBV5-1; D is unclear. Germline assignment: CDR1 SGHRS and CDR2 YFSETQ. This CDR3 region has 14 residues. Trimming took 1 base from V and 5 from J, leaving 12 bases between them. The CDR3 DNA sequence: TGCGCCAGCAGCTTGCTCTCTACAGAGGAGACCCAGTACTTC. Its translation is CASSLLSTEETQYF.

The CDR3 sequence: CASSGGTGGGNQPQHF. The CDR3 region has the DNA TGTGCCAGTAGCGGCGGGACAGGGGGTGGAAATCAGCCCCAGCATTTT. The chain carries TRBV19 and TRBJ1-5; the match to TRBD1 covers 11 bases. Trimming cost V 6 bases and J 4 bases; bases outside gene matches: 8. Germline V gene lookup returns CDR1 LNHDA and CDR2 SQIVND (reference sequence). This CDR3 has 16 amino acids.

V usage is TRBV2 and J usage is TRBJ1-1; TRBD1 is a possible D gene (5 bases). This CDR3 comprises 14 residues. V was trimmed by 7 bases and J by 1 base, leaving 13 bases between them. Germline lookup yields CDR1 SNHLY and CDR2 FYNNEI. The CDR3 DNA is TGTGCCAGCAACAAACAGGCCGGGAACACTGAAGCTTTCTTT. It is translated as CASNKQAGNTEAFF.

The chain links TRBV18 to TRBJ1-2, with D possibly being TRBD1 (6 bases). Germline values: CDR1 KGHSH, CDR2 LQKENI. V shed 4 bases and J shed 4 bases, with 13 bases lying between them. The CDR3 length is 14 residues. For the CDR3, the DNA is TGTGCCAGCTCACAGGGACAATACGGCTATGGCTACACCTTC. As protein: CASSQGQYGYGYTF.

This chain links TRBV6-6 with TRBJ1-5; no clear D. V dropped 8 bases and J dropped 0 bases, with 17 bases sitting between them. Per germline, CDR1 MNHNY and CDR2 SVGAGI (reference sequence). This CDR3 is built from 16 residues. CDR3 sequence (DNA): TGTGCCAGCTTATCGCGCGATCAATATAGCAATCAGCCCCAGCATTTT. Translating gives CASLSRDQYSNQPQHF.

The V gene is TRBV7-2, the J gene TRBJ2-1; D remains ambiguous. Trimming took 4 bases from V and 4 from J, leaving 11 bases between them. The germline V gene encodes CDR1 SGHTA and CDR2 FQGNSA. The CDR3 contains 14 residues. The CDR3 nucleotides read TGTGCCAGCAGCTCACCAACATGGTACAATGAGCAGTTCTTC. Translating it yields CASSSPTWYNEQFF.

The rearrangement uses TRBV28 and TRBJ2-5, with a tentative D call TRBD2 (5 bases). Germline V gene lookup returns CDR1 MDHEN and CDR2 SYDVKM. The germline V and J ends were trimmed by 4 bases and 4 bases, with 22 bases remaining between them. CDR3 length: 17 residues. The CDR3 sequence is CASSYPSAGNWGETQYF. In DNA form, the CDR3 reads TGTGCCAGCAGTTATCCCTCCGCCGGGAACTGGGGAGAGACCCAGTACTTC.

The J gene is TRBJ2-3, the V gene TRBV2; TRBD1 matches 8 bases. Germline assignment: CDR1 SNHLY and CDR2 FYNNEI. Germline trimming cut 4 bases from V and 9 bases from J; bases unmatched to any gene: 9. The CDR3 is 14 residues long. CDR3 sequence: CASSAGTGDRTQYF. In DNA form, the CDR3 reads TGTGCCAGCAGTGCCGGGACAGGAGATCGGACGCAGTATTTT. Full variable domain (remainder filled in from reference TRBV2 and TRBJ2-3): EPEVTQTPSHQVTQMGQEVILRCVPISNHLYFYWYRQILGQKVEFLVSFYNNEISEKSEIFDDQFSVERPDGSNFTLKIRSTKLEDSAMYFCASSAGTGDRTQYFGPGTRLTVL.

This clone appeared a single time. This CDR3 reads CAQAGTGGVITGELFF. Written as DNA, the CDR3 is TGTGCCCAGGCCGGGACAGGGGGCGTCATAACCGGGGAGCTGTTTTTT. The chain links TRBV30 to TRBJ2-2; 12 nucleotides match TRBD1. V lost 8 bases and J lost 5; bases outside the gene matches: 12. Germline-derived CDR1 and CDR2 are GTSNPN and SVGIG (reference sequence). This CDR3 has 16 residues. Combining the CDR3 with reference TRBV30 and TRBJ2-2 gives the whole variable domain SQTIHQWPATLVQPVGSPLSLECTVEGTSNPNLYWYRQAAGRGLQLLFYSVGIGQISSEVPQNLSASRPQDRQFILSSKKLLLSDSGFYLCAQAGTGGVITGELFFGEGSRLTVL.

The V call is TRBV5-4, the J call TRBJ2-7; 9 bases are shared with TRBD1. CDR1 and CDR2 from the germline V gene are SGHNT and YYREEE (reference sequence). With V trimmed by 4 bases and J by 2 bases, 7 bases remained unmatched. CDR3 size: 15 residues. CDR3 loop: CASSQRQGGTYEQYF. The CDR3 bases are TGTGCCAGCAGCCAAAGACAGGGGGGGACCTACGAGCAGTACTTC.